These 20 T cell receptor beta chains share one sample of origin, sequenced in a study of cytomegalovirus exposure and HLA in healthy donors. Researchers ran the PCR with 60 Vbeta and 13 Jbeta primers. Profiling relied on immunoSEQ multiplex PCR, and the TCRdb table lists in-frame clones only, not all of them. The sample shows about 79,000 clones, 70% to 85% of them seen only once. Material: PBMCs. Receptors were obtained from a man aged 40-55 years in good health and CMV-seropositive.

The V call is TRBV7-3, the J call TRBJ2-7; the match to TRBD2 covers 14 bases. The V gene's germline CDR1 is SGHTA and CDR2 FQGTGA. The CDR3 is 18 residues long. V was pared by 5 bases and J by 2 bases, with 11 bases of the junction left unmatched. In DNA form, the CDR3 reads TGTGCCAGCAGCACCGTTGAGGGACTAGCGGGAGTCGCCTACGAGCAGTACTTC. This codes for CASSTVEGLAGVAYEQYF. Complete variable domain (other parts from reference TRBV7-3 and TRBJ2-7): GAGVSQTPSNKVTEKGKYVELRCDPISGHTALYWYRQSLGQGPEFLIYFQGTGAADDSGLPNDRFFAVRPEGSVSTLKIQRTERGDSAVYLCASSTVEGLAGVAYEQYFGPGTRLTVT.

This chain uses TRBV11-2 with TRBJ2-1; D is ambiguous. This CDR3 region has 14 residues. The germline gives CDR1 SGHAT, CDR2 FQNNGV. The V and J ends lost 4 bases and 0 bases respectively, with 7 bases between them. The CDR3 region has the DNA TGTGCCAGCAGCTCACAAAGCTCCTACAATGAGCAGTTCTTC. The encoded protein is CASSSQSSYNEQFF. The full variable domain, with the rest looked up from reference TRBV11-2 and TRBJ2-1, is EAGVAQSPRYKIIEKRQSVAFWCNPISGHATLYWYQQILGQGPKLLIQFQNNGVVDDSQLPKDRFSAERLKGVDSTLKIQPAKLEDSAVYLCASSSQSSYNEQFFGPGTRLTVL.

The chain uses TRBV7-2 and TRBJ1-5; D gene uncertain. The CDR3 contains 13 residues. V was pared by 5 bases and J by 6 bases, with 11 bases between. The germline V gene has CDR1 SGHTA and CDR2 FQGNSA. CDR3 nucleotides: TGTGCCAGCAGCCATGACAAAGCTCAGCCCCAGCATTTT. It specifies CASSHDKAQPQHF.

The chain employs TRBV6-1 and TRBJ1-2, with D possibly being TRBD1 (6 bases). The CDR3 covers 14 residues. With 7 bases removed from V and 4 bases from J, the gap between germline ends came to 16 bases. Per the germline V gene, CDR1 is MNHNS and CDR2 is SASEGT. The CDR3 spells CASTQRGYAYGYTF. The CDR3 nucleotides read TGTGCCAGCACCCAAAGGGGGTACGCCTATGGCTACACCTTC.

This clone was seen only once. The chain employs TRBV19 and TRBJ1-2, with 7 positions matching TRBD1. V lost 7 bases, J lost 4 bases, and 12 bases stayed unmatched. CDR1 and CDR2 (germline): LNHDA, SQIVND (reference sequence). The CDR3 covers 15 residues. The chain's CDR3 is CASIRTGGLGYGYTF. In nucleotides, the CDR3 is TGTGCCAGTATCCGGACAGGTGGATTGGGCTATGGCTACACCTTC.

The rearrangement links TRBV28 to TRBJ1-2, with a weak D call TRBD1 (5 bases). This CDR3 comprises 15 residues. The germline V gene encodes CDR1 MDHEN and CDR2 SYDVKM. V was cut by 5 bases and J by 5 bases, with 18 bases left in between. The CDR3 loop reads CASSRSGITPYGYTF. The DNA of the CDR3 is TGTGCCAGCAGTAGATCAGGGATAACTCCGTATGGCTACACCTTC.

This sequence joins TRBV9 and TRBJ2-3; D perhaps matches TRBD2 (5 bases). The CDR3 loop spans 15 amino acids. Germline V gives CDR1 SGDLS, CDR2 YYNGEE. The ends were cut back, 4 bases at V and 2 bases at J, with 14 bases in the middle. The CDR3 loop reads CASSPTTRLTDTQYF. The CDR3, as DNA: TGTGCCAGCAGCCCAACCACTAGACTCACAGATACGCAGTATTTT.

The V and J genes are TRBV5-5 and TRBJ2-2, with 7 bases fitting TRBD1. The ends lost 4 bases at V and 4 bases at J; junction bases unmatched: 10. CDR3 length: 16 residues. Per the germline V gene, CDR1 is SGHKS and CDR2 is YYEKEE (reference sequence). As DNA, the CDR3 is TGTGCCAGCAGCCTTCAGACAGGGCGAGGCACCGGGGAGCTGTTTTTT. Amino acids: CASSLQTGRGTGELFF.

This clone is medium-sized in the sample. The V call is TRBV6-6, the J call TRBJ1-2; D is undetermined. Germline loops: CDR1 MNHNY, CDR2 SVGAGI (reference sequence). The V end lost 0 bases, the J end lost 7 bases, and 15 bases lay between the germline ends. CDR3 length equals 15 residues. The CDR3 loop is CASSYSSTPGSGYTF. As DNA, the CDR3 is TGTGCCAGCAGTTACTCATCGACACCGGGGTCTGGCTACACCTTC.

The rearrangement joins TRBV29-1 to TRBJ1-1; tentatively, D is TRBD1 (5 bases). Germline V gene lookup returns CDR1 SQVTM and CDR2 ANQGSEA. The V and J ends lost 3 bases and 6 bases respectively, with 14 bases between them. The CDR3 is 13 residues long. In DNA, the CDR3 is TGCAGCGTTGAGGGGACTTCGGTCGCTGAAGCTTTCTTT. Its translation: CSVEGTSVAEAFF.

V gene TRBV7-2 combines with J gene TRBJ1-1; 8 bases match TRBD1. Germline values: CDR1 SGHTA, CDR2 FQGNSA. V shed 3 bases, J shed 3 bases, and the junction held 3 bases outside the gene matches. The CDR3 has 14 residues. As DNA, the CDR3 is TGTGCCAGCAGCTTTAACAGGGGGGACACTGAAGCTTTCTTT. Its protein product is CASSFNRGDTEAFF.

This clone was detected only once. The J gene is TRBJ2-7, the V gene TRBV9; 7 bases fit TRBD2. V lost 0 bases and J lost 2; bases outside the gene matches: 5. The length of the CDR3 is 15 residues. Per germline, CDR1 SGDLS and CDR2 YYNGEE. The CDR3 DNA reads TGTGCCAGCAGCGTAGCTCCGGGGGGAGCCTACGAGCAGTACTTC. Encoded protein: CASSVAPGGAYEQYF.

This rearrangement joins TRBV5-1 to TRBJ2-2; 13 positions agree with TRBD2. V dropped 4 bases and J dropped 6; count of bases not matched to a gene: 6. The CDR3 contains 16 residues. Germline lookup yields CDR1 SGHRS and CDR2 YFSETQ. CDR3 loop: CASSPTSGGAPGELFF. The CDR3 nucleotides read TGCGCCAGCAGCCCTACTAGCGGGGGGGCCCCCGGGGAGCTGTTTTTT.

The J gene is TRBJ1-6, the V gene TRBV7-2; possibly TRBD1 for D (5 bases). The CDR3 loop spans 14 amino acids. Trimming pared 5 bases from V and 9 bases from J, leaving 14 bases between. CDR1 is SGHTA, CDR2 FQGNSA, per germline. CDR3 sequence reads: CASSLGRGSSPLHF. The CDR3 region has the DNA TGTGCCAGCAGCCTGGGGAGGGGATCTTCACCCCTCCACTTT. Drawing the rest from reference TRBV7-2 and TRBJ1-6, the complete variable domain is GAGVSQSPSNKVTEKGKDVELRCDPISGHTALYWYRQSLGQGLEFLIYFQGNSAPDKSGLPSDRFSAERTGGSVSTLTIQRTQQEDSAVYLCASSLGRGSSPLHFGNGTRLTVT.

The sample holds one count of this clone. V is TRBV2 and J is TRBJ1-6; D is uncertain. The CDR3 has 15 residues. Per the germline V gene, CDR1 is SNHLY and CDR2 is FYNNEI. The ends were cut back, 7 bases at V and 0 bases at J, with 10 bases in the middle. DNA for the CDR3: TGTGCCAGCACCCCGGGGAGCTCCTATAATTCACCCCTCCACTTT. Translated, it gives CASTPGSSYNSPLHF.

The count of this clone is one. This chain connects TRBV18 to TRBJ1-2, with 8 positions matching TRBD1. V was pared by 2 bases and J by 3 bases, with 5 bases of the junction left unmatched. The CDR3 loop spans 15 amino acids. Germline V gives CDR1 KGHSH, CDR2 LQKENI. The CDR3 DNA sequence: TGTGCCAGCTCACCAGATACAGGGGGTGACTATGGCTACACCTTC. Protein product: CASSPDTGGDYGYTF.

V and J are TRBV14 and TRBJ2-7; TRBD1 might be the D (7 bases). Germline assignment: CDR1 SGHDN and CDR2 FVKESK. There are 15 residues in the CDR3. Trimming shortened V by 1 base and J by 0 bases, and 10 bases separated the two germline ends. CDR3 region: CASSQGGDSSYEQYF. The CDR3 region has the DNA TGTGCCAGCAGCCAAGGGGGGGACAGCTCCTACGAGCAGTACTTC.

In its sample, this clone was seen once. This sequence joins TRBV28 and TRBJ1-2; D call uncertain. Between the trimmed V and J ends, which lost 8 bases and 5 bases, there was a span of 15 bases. The length of the CDR3 is 13 residues. The germline gives CDR1 MDHEN, CDR2 SYDVKM. The CDR3 region is CASRHRTAYGYTF. CDR3 bases: TGTGCCAGCCGACACCGGACTGCTTATGGCTACACCTTC.

In its sample, this clone was seen a few times. The chain carries TRBV19 and TRBJ1-1, with D perhaps matching TRBD1 (6 bases). Between the trimmed V and J ends, which lost 1 base and 7 bases, there was a span of 13 bases. CDR1 LNHDA and CDR2 SQIVND come from the germline V gene (reference sequence). This CDR3 contains 14 residues. In nucleotides, the CDR3 is TGTGCCAGTAGTATAGGAAACAGGGCCGTTGAAGCTTTCTTT. Translating gives CASSIGNRAVEAFF.

This clone was detected only once. The J gene is TRBJ2-1, the V gene TRBV9, with 9 bases fitting TRBD2. Germline-derived CDR1 and CDR2 are SGDLS and YYNGEE. This CDR3 is built from 15 residues. J was trimmed by 7 bases and V by 3 bases; bases with no gene match: 8. The CDR3, as DNA: TGTGCCAGCAGCGGGACCGGGACTAGCTCGAATGAGCAGTTCTTC. Its translation is CASSGTGTSSNEQFF.